This T cell receptor beta chain was retrieved from a study of control samples from healthy donors and cancer patients. This table comes from immunoSEQ multiplex PCR, and its TCRdb copy is limited to in-frame clones, with some not included. The data show about 130,000 clones, 85% to 95% seen once. Germline-derived CDR1 and CDR2 are LGHNT and FRNRAP. Trimming pared 1 base from V and 9 bases from J, leaving 12 bases between. The CDR3 is 13 residues long. Sequenced material: PBMCs. The chain recombines TRBV12-5 with TRBJ2-5, with D tentatively TRBD1 or TRBD2 (5 bases each). This clonotype was obtained from a man older than 75 with head and neck cancer. DNA of the CDR3: TGTGCTAGTGGTTTGGGGAACGTGGGGGCCCAGTACTTC. Translating it yields CASGLGNVGAQYF.